This T cell receptor beta chain was captured in a study of post-analysis software for immune sequencing data. Broader study findings: Patients showed TRBV5-6, TRBV5-1 and TRBV20-1 among a few TRBV segments more frequent than in controls. Multiple sclerosis patients showed significantly lower normalized Chao1 diversity than controls did.

Per the germline V gene, CDR1 is SEHNR and CDR2 is FQNEAQ (reference sequence). The CDR3 length is 15 residues. Trimming took 3 bases from V and 1 from J; bases not matched to a gene: 2. Built from TCR beta cDNA, the libraries had unique molecular identifiers in them. From the PCR reads, TCRdb called clonotypes with MiXCR, one entry per CDR3 protein. The table records a few hundred thousand distinct CDR3 sequences, just over 35% of them present only once. Only a few counts were recorded for this clonotype. Antigen unknown. This clonotype originated in a girl aged 10-17 years with multiple sclerosis. The material sequenced was blood. The chain couples TRBV7-9 to TRBJ2-2; 7 nucleotides align to TRBD2. This CDR3 is CASSLTGGNTGELFF. The CDR3 DNA is TGTGCCAGCAGCTTGACGGGAGGGAACACCGGGGAGCTGTTTTTT.